The 24 T cell receptor beta chains below come from one sample, sequenced in a study of tumor-infiltrating lymphocytes in primary liver carcinoma. RNA and DNA were co-extracted from roughly 20-30 mg of unsorted bulk tissue. Total RNA (roughly 0.45 ug) served as template for TCR beta cDNA synthesis primed by a constant-region primer. Employing slightly modified ARM-PCR, three nested multiplex PCR rounds were run, and these gave rise to the TCR beta libraries. Researchers ran the first two PCR rounds for approximately 9 cycles each with TRBV1-TRBV30 forward primers and a C-beta reverse primer. Each CDR3 protein gets one entry after TCRdb re-called the multiplex PCR reads with MiXCR. Of about 23,000 distinct CDR3 sequences in the sample, about 74% were seen once. Sequencing was carried out using liver tumor tissue from sampling region 5. Indicated subset: tumor region T5, tumor centre. The source of these receptors is a woman in her 30s with primary liver carcinoma and hepatitis B virus infection.

Worth noting for this clonotype: Since a much larger clone is just one base distant, this may be a read error. J is TRBJ2-5 and V is TRBV20-1, with 11 bases matching TRBD2. There are 16 residues in the CDR3. Germline lookup yields CDR1 DFQATT and CDR2 SNEGSKA (reference sequence). In nucleotides, the CDR3 is TGCAGTGCTAGTATTAGCGGGGGGGCCTACCAAGGGACCCAGTACTTC. Translation: CSASISGGAYQGTQYF.

A word on this clonotype: Compared with germline, one end of the junction differs, possibly owing to a read error. This rearrangement joins TRBV12-3 or TRBV12-4 to TRBJ2-2, with TRBD2 matching over 9 bases. The length of the CDR3 is 15 residues. CDR3 sequence: CASGGWDTNTGDLFF. The CDR3 bases are TGCGCCAGCGGGGGGTGGGACACGAACACCGGGGATCTGTTTTTT.

Points on this clonotype: An end of the junction differs from the germline gene, which may be a read error. The chain uses TRBV6-2 or TRBV6-3 and TRBJ2-5, with D possibly being TRBD2 (6 bases). Looked up from germline, CDR1 is MNHEY and CDR2 is SVGEGT. The CDR3 sequence is 13 residues long. In nucleotides, the CDR3 is TGTGCCAGCAGATGTCGGGACTTAGAGGCCCATTACTTC. Translating it yields CASRCRDLEAHYF.

For this clonotype: Sequence at one end of the junction differs from germline and may be a read error. This chain connects TRBV11-3 to TRBJ1-6; D uncertain. Per the germline V gene, CDR1 is SGHNT and CDR2 is YENEEA. The length of the CDR3 is 15 residues. CDR3 region: CAGSFKWSYDSPLHF. The CDR3 DNA reads TGTGCCGGCAGCTTTAAGTGGAGTTATGATTCACCCCTCCACTTT.

Concerning this clonotype itself: The junction shows a germline mismatch at one end, possibly a read error. The chain recombines TRBV11-2 with TRBJ1-1; 12 nucleotides align to TRBD1. CDR3 length: 20 residues. Germline V lookup: CDR1 SGHAT, CDR2 FQNNGV. The CDR3 DNA follows: TGTGCCAGCAGCGCTCGGGACAGGGGGCACAAGAGGTGGACTAACACTGAAGCTTCCTTT. It encodes CASSARDRGHKRWTNTEASF.

In regard to this clonotype: One end of the junction fails to match germline, which may point to a read error. The chain has TRBV4-3 and TRBJ2-3; 7 bases align to TRBD2. Germline CDR1 LGHNA, CDR2 YSLEER. The CDR3 is 17 amino acids. CDR3 residues: CASSQSWAGASTDTQCF. As DNA, the CDR3 is TGTGCCAGCAGCCAAAGTTGGGCGGGAGCCTCCACAGATACGCAGTGTTTT.

In regard to this clonotype: This is likely a read error, given that the CDR3 carries no conserved phenylalanine or tryptophan at its end. The rearrangement joins TRBV28 to TRBJ2-1; 7 positions match TRBD2. Germline CDR1 and CDR2: MDHEN and SYDVKM. There are 18 residues in the CDR3. The CDR3 loop is CTSSLLKRAGPFRAEQFL. CDR3 DNA sequence: TGTACCAGCAGTTTGTTAAAGAGAGCGGGACCCTTCAGGGCTGAGCAGTTCCTC.

Regarding this clonotype: A much larger clone is a single base away; this may be a read error. V and J are TRBV30 and TRBJ2-3; D is unresolved. CDR1 is GTSNPN and CDR2 is SVGIG in the germline V gene (reference sequence). The CDR3 runs 13 residues. CDR3 DNA: TGTCCCTGGAGTGCACATGGTCGGGATACGCAGTATTTT. Translating it yields CPWSAHGRDTQYF.

This clonotype was observed a single time. The junction shows a germline mismatch at one end, possibly a read error. The CDR3 reads CSSKTYRGRVSGANILTF. The CDR3 nucleotides read TGTTCCAGCAAGACATACAGGGGGCGCGTCTCTGGGGCCAACATCCTGACCTTC. The chain couples TRBV6-5 to TRBJ2-6, with TRBD1 matching over 9 bases. The CDR3 runs 18 residues. Germline values: CDR1 MNHEY, CDR2 SVGAGI.

As for this clonotype: The CDR3 does not end in the conserved phenylalanine or tryptophan, so this is likely a read error. This chain uses TRBV28 with TRBJ2-2; TRBD1 aligns across 8 bases. Germline trimming cut 11 bases from V and 4 bases from J; bases unmatched to any gene: 6. The CDR3 totals 13 residues. The germline V gene has CDR1 MDHEN and CDR2 SYDVKM. In nucleotides, the CDR3 is TGTGCCTTCGGGACAGGTCCCACCGGGGAGCTGTTTTGT. This encodes CAFGTGPTGELFC.

As regards this clonotype: This likely comes from a read error, as the CDR3 has no conserved phenylalanine or tryptophan at its end. The chain has TRBV12-3 or TRBV12-4 and TRBJ2-1; 11 bases match TRBD2. CDR3 size: 15 residues. Written as DNA, the CDR3 is TGTGTCATCAGCCTGTCCGGGACTAGCGGACTTGAGCAGTTCTTA. Residues: CVISLSGTSGLEQFL.

A remark on this clonotype: The CDR3 ends on some other residue instead of the conserved phenylalanine or tryptophan, so this is likely a read error. The chain recombines TRBV24-1 with TRBJ2-1; 7 positions match TRBD1. Per the germline V gene, CDR1 is KGHDR and CDR2 is SFDVKD. This CDR3 comprises 15 residues. This CDR3 is CAISDSGTDRWEQFY. For the CDR3, the DNA is TGTGCCATCAGTGATTCCGGGACAGACCGTTGGGAGCAGTTCTAC.

Remarks on this clonotype: It is likely a read error, because the conserved phenylalanine at the end of the CDR3 is missing. The CDR3 DNA reads TGTGCCAGCAGCTTGGCCTATGTAGGGGTGGAGACCCAGTACTAC. The encoded protein is CASSLAYVGVETQYY. The chain is built from TRBV5-1 and TRBJ2-5, with D maybe TRBD1 (5 bases). In germline, CDR1 is SGHRS, CDR2 YFSETQ. The CDR3 runs to 15 residues.

In this sample, this clonotype turned up many times. The chain joins TRBV28 to TRBJ2-7; D ambiguous. There are 15 residues in the CDR3. V dropped 10 bases and J dropped 6 bases, with 25 bases sitting between them. CDR1 and CDR2 (germline): MDHEN, SYDVKM. The CDR3 region has the DNA TGTGCCATCCAAGGTATAAGACTGGACCACTCCGAGCAGTACTTC. Translation gives CAIQGIRLDHSEQYF.

Remarks on this clonotype: The conserved closing phenylalanine or tryptophan is absent in this CDR3, likely reflecting a read error. It is unclear where the CDR3 begins or ends on the DNA, so no DNA is shown, and the CDR3 is as TCRdb lists it. V gene TRBV29-1 combines with J gene TRBJ2-3; the table's TRBD2 call for D was not verified on the DNA. Germline loops: CDR1 SQVTM, CDR2 ANQGSEA. The CDR3 contains 16 residues when both ends are counted. The CDR3 loop is CSASRASGSRSDTRYY.

On this clonotype: Germline and junction disagree at one end, which may indicate a read error. The gene calls are TRBV20-1 and TRBJ2-5; the match to TRBD2 covers 8 bases. Per germline, CDR1 DFQATT and CDR2 SNEGSKA (reference sequence). The CDR3 runs to 14 residues. The CDR3 nucleotides read TGCAGTGCTTCCCCGGGACTAGGAGAAGAGGCCCAGTATTTC. Its protein is CSASPGLGEEAQYF.

In this sample, this clonotype turned up once. Germline and junction disagree at one end, which may indicate a read error. The chain combines TRBV6-1 with TRBJ2-3; 9 nucleotides line up with TRBD2. The germline gives CDR1 MNHNS, CDR2 SASEGT. CDR3 length: 15 amino acids. Here the CDR3 reads CASSPLAGVPDTQYF. CDR3 DNA sequence: TGTGCCAGCAGTCCCTTAGCGGGAGTCCCAGATACACAGTATTTT.

A remark on this clonotype: No conserved phenylalanine or tryptophan ends this CDR3, so it is likely a read error. The V and J genes are TRBV11-2 and TRBJ2-1, with D possibly matching TRBD2 (6 bases). Germline lookup yields CDR1 SGHAT and CDR2 FQNNGV. The CDR3 has 16 amino acids. The DNA of the CDR3 is TGTACCAGCAGCTTAAGTCTGGACGGGAGCTACAATGAGCAGTTCTTA. This codes for CTSSLSLDGSYNEQFL.

With regard to this clonotype: At one boundary the junction diverges from the germline segment, which might be a read error. The chain joins TRBV11-3 to TRBJ2-3, with D perhaps TRBD2 (6 bases). The CDR3 extends over 16 amino acids. Germline V gives CDR1 SGHNT, CDR2 YENEEA. The CDR3 sequence is CAGSSGSGRGTDTQYF. The CDR3, as DNA: TGTGCCGGCAGCTCAGGGAGCGGGCGAGGTACAGATACGCAGTATTTT. The variable domain in full, with the rest retrieved from reference TRBV11-3 and TRBJ2-3, is EAGVVQSPRYKIIEKKQPVAFWCNPISGHNTLYWYLQNLGQGPELLIRYENEEAVDDSQLPKDRFSAERLKGVDSTLKIQPAELGDSAVYLCAGSSGSGRGTDTQYFGPGTRLTVL.

In the case of this clonotype: The junction differs from germline at one of its ends, possibly a read error. CDR3: CAISKSVSENTIYF. In DNA, the CDR3 is TGTGCCATCAGTAAATCAGTTTCTGAAAACACCATATATTTT. The V and J genes are TRBV10-3 and TRBJ1-3; D gene uncertain. In germline, CDR1 is ENHRY, CDR2 SYGVKD. The CDR3 spans 14 residues.

Of note for this clonotype: The conserved final phenylalanine or tryptophan is absent from the CDR3, which likely points to a read error. This sequence joins TRBV10-3 and TRBJ2-5; D unclear. With 5 bases removed from V and 2 bases from J, the gap between germline ends came to 15 bases. Germline-derived CDR1 and CDR2 are ENHRY and SYGVKD. This CDR3 spans 15 amino acids. The CDR3 bases are TGTGCCATCAGTCAATCGGCTACCAGACAAGAGACCCAGTACATC. The encoded protein is CAISQSATRQETQYI.

On this clonotype itself: One end of the junction does not line up with germline, which may come from a read error. The V and J genes are TRBV12-3 or TRBV12-4 and TRBJ2-3; D uncertain. CDR3 size: 14 residues. DNA of the CDR3: TGCTCCAGCAGTTTTGGTCGTAGCACAGATACCCAGTATTTT. Translation: CSSSFGRSTDTQYF.

Notes on this clonotype: The CDR3 does not close with the conserved phenylalanine or tryptophan, likely indicating a read error. This chain joins TRBV11-2 and TRBJ2-2; the D is unclear. CDR3 size: 16 residues. V dropped 2 bases and J dropped 0 bases, with 10 bases sitting between them. CDR1 SGHAT and CDR2 FQNNGV come from the germline V gene. In nucleotides, the CDR3 is TGTGCCAGCAGCTTAACTGCGTTCGCGAACACCGGGGAGCTGTTTTCT. It encodes CASSLTAFANTGELFS.

The J gene is TRBJ2-5, the V gene TRBV20-1, with a weak D call TRBD2 (6 bases). Germline lookup yields CDR1 DFQATT and CDR2 SNEGSKA (reference sequence). The CDR3 is made up of 16 amino acids. With 5 bases removed from V and 5 bases from J, the gap between germline ends came to 24 bases. The CDR3 protein is CSARRWTGVMTETQYF. CDR3 bases: TGCAGTGCTCGCCGCTGGACGGGGGTGATGACGGAGACCCAGTACTTC.